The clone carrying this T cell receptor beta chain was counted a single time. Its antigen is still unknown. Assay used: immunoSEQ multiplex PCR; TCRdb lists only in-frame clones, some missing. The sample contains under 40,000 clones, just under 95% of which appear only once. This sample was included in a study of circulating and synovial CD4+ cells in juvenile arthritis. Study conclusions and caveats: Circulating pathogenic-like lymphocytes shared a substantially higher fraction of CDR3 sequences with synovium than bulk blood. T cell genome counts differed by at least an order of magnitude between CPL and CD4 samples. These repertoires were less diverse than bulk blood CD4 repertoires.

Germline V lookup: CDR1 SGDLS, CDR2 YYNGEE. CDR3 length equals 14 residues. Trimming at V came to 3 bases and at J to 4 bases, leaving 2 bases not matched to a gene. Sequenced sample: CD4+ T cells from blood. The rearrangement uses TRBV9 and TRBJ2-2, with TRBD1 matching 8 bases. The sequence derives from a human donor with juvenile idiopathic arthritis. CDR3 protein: CASSGGQGTGELFF. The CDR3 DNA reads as TGTGCCAGCAGCGGTGGACAGGGCACCGGGGAGCTGTTTTTT.